The rows below give T cell receptor beta chains drawn from one sample of a study of blood T cell repertoires in COVID-19. The table came from immunoSEQ multiplex PCR; TCRdb's copy has only in-frame clones and leaves some out. Seen here are 250,000 or so clones, roughly 85% observed once, and the top ten hold about 6.2%. Sequencing was done on a sample of PBMCs or T cells enriched from blood (not recorded which). The receptors stem from a woman between 50 and 59 years old who had been exposed to COVID-19. CDR3s include the opening cysteine and the closing phenylalanine or tryptophan. Each record gives: V gene, J gene, clone size, D gene, CDR3 DNA, CDR3 protein. D genes are given only for firm matches. Clone sizes are given selectively: once, few, many, or a class where the clone is expanded.

V gene: TRBV18
J gene: TRBJ1-1
clone size: NA
D gene: TRBD1
CDR3 DNA: TGTGCCAGCTCACAGGACAGGGGAGGCACTGAAGCTTTCTTT
CDR3 protein: CASSQDRGGTEAFF

V gene: TRBV18
J gene: TRBJ1-1
clone size: NA
D gene: NA
CDR3 DNA: TGTGCCAGCTCCCGCCAGAGCGGGACTGAAGCTTTCTTT
CDR3 protein: CASSRQSGTEAFF

V gene: TRBV27
J gene: TRBJ2-7
clone size: NA
D gene: NA
CDR3 DNA: TGTGCCAGCGGAAGGGGAAACTACGAGCAGTACTTC
CDR3 protein: CASGRGNYEQYF

V gene: TRBV7-2
J gene: TRBJ2-1
clone size: NA
D gene: TRBD1
CDR3 DNA: TGTGCCAGCAGTCGAGGGTTAGGGGGCTTCCTCAATGAGCAGTTCTTC
CDR3 protein: CASSRGLGGFLNEQFF

V gene: TRBV7-2
J gene: TRBJ2-5
clone size: NA
D gene: NA
CDR3 DNA: TGTGCCAGCAGCTTAGCGAGGACCGCGGGACAAGAGACCCAGTACTTC
CDR3 protein: CASSLARTAGQETQYF

V gene: TRBV7-8
J gene: TRBJ1-2
clone size: NA
D gene: TRBD1
CDR3 DNA: TGTGCCAGCAGCCTCCTCCGGGACAGGGAAGTAGGGAACTATGGCTACACCTTC
CDR3 protein: CASSLLRDREVGNYGYTF

V gene: TRBV11-2
J gene: TRBJ1-2
clone size: NA
D gene: NA
CDR3 DNA: TGTGCCAGCAGCTTAGATCCGGGACTCCACTATGGCTACACCTTC
CDR3 protein: CASSLDPGLHYGYTF

V gene: TRBV7-8
J gene: TRBJ2-3
clone size: NA
D gene: NA
CDR3 DNA: TGTGCCAGCAGCTTCGGACAGACAGATACGCAGTATTTT
CDR3 protein: CASSFGQTDTQYF

V gene: TRBV18
J gene: TRBJ1-1
clone size: NA
D gene: TRBD1
CDR3 DNA: TGTGCCAGCTCAGGAACAGGGGTCTACAGAGGAGCTTTCTTT
CDR3 protein: CASSGTGVYRGAFF

V gene: TRBV12-5
J gene: TRBJ2-2
clone size: NA
D gene: NA
CDR3 DNA: TGTGCTAGTGGCCGGGACACCGGGGAGCTGTTTTTT
CDR3 protein: CASGRDTGELFF

V gene: TRBV10-2
J gene: TRBJ2-1
clone size: NA
D gene: NA
CDR3 DNA: TGCGCCAGCAGTGAGATTTCGGGGGTAGGCAATGAGCAGTTCTTC
CDR3 protein: CASSEISGVGNEQFF

V gene: TRBV19
J gene: TRBJ1-1
clone size: NA
D gene: NA
CDR3 DNA: TGTGCCAGTAGCCCGTCGGGAGGGCGGACTGAAGCTTTCTTT
CDR3 protein: CASSPSGGRTEAFF

V gene: TRBV7-8
J gene: TRBJ2-7
clone size: NA
D gene: NA
CDR3 DNA: TGTGCCAGCAGCTTGACAGCCCCCTACGAGCAGTACTTC
CDR3 protein: CASSLTAPYEQYF

V gene: TRBV12-3/TRBV12-4
J gene: TRBJ2-1
clone size: NA
D gene: NA
CDR3 DNA: TGTGCCAGCAGTTTAAAACCCAGCAATGAGCAGTTCTTC
CDR3 protein: CASSLKPSNEQFF

V gene: TRBV2
J gene: TRBJ2-1
clone size: NA
D gene: NA
CDR3 DNA: TGTGCCAGCCACAGGGGGGGCGCATCCTACAATGAGCAGTTCTTC
CDR3 protein: CASHRGGASYNEQFF

V gene: TRBV13
J gene: TRBJ1-2
clone size: NA
D gene: TRBD1
CDR3 DNA: TGTGCCAGCAGCTTAGGCCCTAGGCAGGGGGAAGGCTACACCTTC
CDR3 protein: CASSLGPRQGEGYTF

V gene: TRBV5-1
J gene: TRBJ2-2
clone size: once
D gene: NA
CDR3 DNA: TGCGCCAGCAGCTTGGCCGACTGGAACACCGGGGAGCTGTTTTTT
CDR3 protein: CASSLADWNTGELFF

V gene: TRBV10-3
J gene: TRBJ2-3
clone size: NA
D gene: TRBD1
CDR3 DNA: TGTGCCATCAGTGCTTCAGGGGGCGGCACAGATACGCAGTATTTT
CDR3 protein: CAISASGGGTDTQYF

V gene: TRBV10-3
J gene: TRBJ2-1
clone size: NA
D gene: TRBD1
CDR3 DNA: TGTGCCATCAGCCCGACAGGGAGAACCTACAATGAGCAGTTCTTC
CDR3 protein: CAISPTGRTYNEQFF

V gene: TRBV29-1
J gene: TRBJ1-2
clone size: NA
D gene: NA
CDR3 DNA: TGCAGCGTTGGGACAGCCCCCTATGGCTACACCTTC
CDR3 protein: CSVGTAPYGYTF

V gene: TRBV5-1
J gene: TRBJ2-7
clone size: NA
D gene: NA
CDR3 DNA: TGCGCCAGCAGCCGTGGACATAGGGCCTACGAGCAGTACTTC
CDR3 protein: CASSRGHRAYEQYF

V gene: TRBV5-6
J gene: TRBJ1-2
clone size: few
D gene: TRBD1
CDR3 DNA: TGTGCCAGCACCCTTTCCAGGGGGCATGGCTACACCTTC
CDR3 protein: CASTLSRGHGYTF

V gene: TRBV6-5
J gene: TRBJ2-7
clone size: NA
D gene: TRBD1
CDR3 DNA: TGTGCCAGCAGTTACCGTCACGGGACAGCATACTACGAGCAGTACTTC
CDR3 protein: CASSYRHGTAYYEQYF

V gene: TRBV5-6
J gene: TRBJ1-2
clone size: NA
D gene: TRBD1
CDR3 DNA: TGTGCCAGCAGCTTGTCCGGGACAGACTATGGCTACACCTTC
CDR3 protein: CASSLSGTDYGYTF

V gene: TRBV12-3/TRBV12-4
J gene: TRBJ1-2
clone size: NA
D gene: NA
CDR3 DNA: TGTGCCAGCAGTCTACTCAGGGGAAATGGCTACACCTTC
CDR3 protein: CASSLLRGNGYTF

V gene: TRBV18
J gene: TRBJ2-7
clone size: few
D gene: NA
CDR3 DNA: TGTGCCAGCTCACCCATCTCCTACGAGCAGTACTTC
CDR3 protein: CASSPISYEQYF